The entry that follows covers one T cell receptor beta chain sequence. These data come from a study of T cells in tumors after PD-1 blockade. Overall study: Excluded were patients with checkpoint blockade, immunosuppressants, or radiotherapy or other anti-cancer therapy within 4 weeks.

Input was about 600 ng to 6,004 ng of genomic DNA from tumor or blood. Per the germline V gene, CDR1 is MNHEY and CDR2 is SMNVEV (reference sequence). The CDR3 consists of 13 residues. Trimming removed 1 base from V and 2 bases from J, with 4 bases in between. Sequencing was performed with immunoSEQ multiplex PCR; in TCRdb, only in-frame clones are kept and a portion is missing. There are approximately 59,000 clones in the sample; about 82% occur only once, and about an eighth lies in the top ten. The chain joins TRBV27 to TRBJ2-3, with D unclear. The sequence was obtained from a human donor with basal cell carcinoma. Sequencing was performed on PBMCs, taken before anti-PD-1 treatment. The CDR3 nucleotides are TGTGCCAGCAGTTTATGGTACACAGATACGCAGTATTTT. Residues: CASSLWYTDTQYF.